Each of the 6 T cell receptor beta chains below was sequenced from the same sample in a study of a mutant IDH1 vaccine in newly diagnosed glioma. Profiling relied on immunoSEQ multiplex PCR, and the TCRdb table lists in-frame clones only, not all of them. This sample yields under 40,000 clones, of which 80% to 85% are seen a single time; 29% belongs to the top ten. Stated time point: week 47, end of study. In the vaccine, a single dose held 300 ug of the mutant IDH1 20-mer peptide, along with topical imiquimod. No antigen has been assigned to these receptors. The material was PBMCs, obtained from a glioma patient whose treatment included an IDH1 peptide vaccine. These receptors were obtained from a man aged 25-45 years with glioma.

The genes are TRBV6-5 and TRBJ2-3; D not certain. CDR3 size: 14 residues. Trimming pared 8 bases from V and 1 base from J, leaving 13 bases between. In germline, CDR1 is MNHEY, CDR2 SVGAGI. The CDR3 spells CASRKALGTDTQYF. DNA for the CDR3: TGTGCCAGCCGGAAGGCTCTAGGCACAGATACGCAGTATTTT.

V gene TRBV6-5 combines with J gene TRBJ2-1; TRBD2 might be the D (7 bases). CDR3 length: 14 amino acids. V was cut by 6 bases and J by 9 bases, with 18 bases left in between. The germline gives CDR1 MNHEY, CDR2 SVGAGI. This CDR3 reads CASSAQGGGGEQFF. The CDR3 DNA is TGTGCCAGCAGCGCACAGGGCGGGGGCGGTGAGCAGTTCTTC.

This chain links TRBV28 with TRBJ2-7; 7 bases agree with TRBD1. The CDR3 is made up of 14 amino acids. J lost 3 bases, V lost 9 bases, and 11 bases had no gene match. Germline CDR1 and CDR2: MDHEN and SYDVKM. CDR3 protein: CASRLSGQVYEQYF. The DNA for the CDR3 is TGTGCCAGTCGATTATCCGGACAGGTCTACGAGCAGTACTTC.

The chain links TRBV7-9 to TRBJ1-1; 8 bases are a match to TRBD1. Germline assignment: CDR1 SEHNR and CDR2 FQNEAQ (reference sequence). The V and J ends lost 5 bases and 6 bases, in that order; junction bases with no gene match: 8. This CDR3 comprises 14 residues. The CDR3 coding sequence is TGTGCCAGCAGCCCGGACAGGGTTTGGGCTGAAGCTTTCTTT. Its protein product is CASSPDRVWAEAFF.

This chain connects TRBV28 to TRBJ1-4; a possible D gene is TRBD1 (6 bases). The ends were cut back, 2 bases at V and 6 bases at J, with 13 bases in the middle. Germline V gene data show CDR1 as MDHEN and CDR2 as SYDVKM. The CDR3 loop spans 15 amino acids. This CDR3 is CASSLMGGADEKLFF. The CDR3 DNA reads TGTGCCAGCAGTTTAATGGGGGGGGCTGATGAAAAACTGTTTTTT.

This clone was recorded once. The gene calls are TRBV7-9 and TRBJ2-7; D gene uncertain. The CDR3 length is 15 residues. The V and J ends lost 1 base and 0 bases respectively, with 10 bases between them. The germline CDR1 and CDR2 sequences are SEHNR and FQNEAQ (reference sequence). Here the CDR3 reads CASSLGPRRSYEQYF. The CDR3 DNA sequence: TGTGCCAGCAGCTTAGGCCCTAGACGCTCCTACGAGCAGTACTTC.